Shown below are 25 T cell receptor beta chains from a single sample sequenced in a study of T-cell memory formation after mild COVID-19. One entry per CDR3 protein, called by TCRdb with MiXCR from the 5' RACE reads. The data show over 95,000 distinct CDR3 sequences, 20% to 25% seen once. The source material was PBMCs or a T cell subset sorted from them (not recorded which). These receptors came from a young man who had mild COVID-19 (a few samples of this study predate the infection). Cell type and time point are not known.

This clonotype turned up a few times. A single base separates this from a much larger clone, so it may be a read error. The gene calls are TRBV9 and TRBJ2-2; D is unresolved. This CDR3 has 15 amino acids. The ends were cut back, 0 bases at V and 0 bases at J, with 6 bases in the middle. Germline CDR1 and CDR2: SGDLS and YYNGEE. DNA for the CDR3: TGTGCCAGCAGCGTAGCCAAGGCGAACACCGGGGAGCTGTTTTTT. Encoded protein: CASSVAKANTGELFF.

The CDR3 sequence: CASSPFPPGQLLYSNQPQHF. CDR3 bases: TGCGCCAGCAGCCCTTTCCCGCCGGGACAATTGTTATATAGCAATCAGCCCCAGCATTTT. This rearrangement joins TRBV4-1 to TRBJ1-5; a possible D gene is TRBD1 (6 bases). V dropped 4 bases and J dropped 0 bases, with 25 bases sitting between them. Germline CDR1 MGHRA, CDR2 YSYEKL. The CDR3 has 20 amino acids.

This clonotype has more than one count but fewer than ten. The rearrangement uses TRBV7-9 and TRBJ1-5, with D tentatively TRBD1 (5 bases). Looked up from germline, CDR1 is SEHNR and CDR2 is FQNEAQ (reference sequence). Trimming took off 8 bases at V and 6 bases at J, with 14 bases between the two ends. The CDR3 spans 13 residues. This CDR3 is CASSPAGGQPQHF. The CDR3 coding sequence is TGTGCCAGCTCTCCCGCGGGGGGTCAGCCCCAGCATTTT.

The genes are TRBV12-3 or TRBV12-4 and TRBJ1-5, with D maybe TRBD1 (5 bases). V lost 6 bases, J lost 0 bases, and 12 bases lay in between. The CDR3 covers 15 residues. CDR3 in DNA: TGTGCCAGCAGACCCGGGACGGGTAGCAATCAGCCCCAGCATTTT. This sequence encodes CASRPGTGSNQPQHF.

This clonotype has more than one count but fewer than ten. The gene calls are TRBV11-2 and TRBJ2-3, with 8 bases aligning to TRBD1. The CDR3 is made up of 16 amino acids. Germline values: CDR1 SGHAT, CDR2 FQNNGV. J lost 4 bases, V lost 3 bases, and 9 bases had no gene match. The CDR3: CASSLDRVIYADTQYF. CDR3 sequence (DNA): TGTGCCAGCAGCTTGGACAGGGTAATTTATGCAGATACGCAGTATTTT.

This clonotype was seen only a few times. The gene calls are TRBV4-1 and TRBJ2-3; 12 nucleotides align to TRBD2. The CDR3 totals 17 residues. The J segment lost 5 bases and the V segment lost 2 bases, leaving 8 bases of the junction unmatched. Germline lookup yields CDR1 MGHRA and CDR2 YSYEKL. CDR3 bases: TGCGCCAGCAGCCAAATGCCTAGCGGGGGGGCCCTAGATACGCAGTATTTT. Translated: CASSQMPSGGALDTQYF.

The rearrangement joins TRBV5-1 to TRBJ2-5; tentatively, D is TRBD2 (5 bases). Germline loops: CDR1 SGHRS, CDR2 YFSETQ. V lost 4 bases to trimming and J lost 5 bases, with 15 bases between them. The CDR3 consists of 14 residues. The CDR3 spells CASSGGRGIETQYF. CDR3 bases: TGCGCCAGCAGCGGTGGTCGGGGTATCGAGACCCAGTACTTC.

The chain links TRBV5-4 to TRBJ2-2, with 12 bases that match TRBD2. The V gene's germline CDR1 is SGHNT and CDR2 YYREEE (reference sequence). The V segment lost 1 base and the J segment 9 bases; nucleotides outside the gene matches: 4. The CDR3 consists of 15 residues. In DNA form, the CDR3 reads TGTGCCAGCAGCTTGCCTAGCGGGGGGGCCCGGGAGCTGTTTTTT. It yields the protein CASSLPSGGARELFF.

This clonotype turned up a few times. The chain has TRBV6-4 and TRBJ2-3; D is possibly TRBD1 (5 bases). Germline CDR1 reads MRHNA; CDR2 reads SNTAGT. The CDR3 covers 14 residues. The germline V and J ends were trimmed by 3 bases and 0 bases, with 7 bases remaining between them. The CDR3 protein is CASSEGRSTDTQYF. The CDR3 nucleotides read TGTGCCAGCAGTGAGGGGCGGAGCACAGATACGCAGTATTTT.

This clonotype was seen more than once but under ten times. The chain combines TRBV7-2 with TRBJ1-2; D ambiguous. Between the trimmed V and J ends, which lost 5 bases and 3 bases, there was a span of 13 bases. The germline CDR1 and CDR2 sequences are SGHTA and FQGNSA. The CDR3 has 14 amino acids. In nucleotides, the CDR3 is TGTGCCAGCAGCCCCCACCCCCGGGACTATGGCTACACCTTC. Translated: CASSPHPRDYGYTF.

This clonotype was counted at least ten times. The chain links TRBV7-2 to TRBJ2-6, with D tentatively TRBD2 (5 bases). V was cut by 6 bases and J by 2 bases, with 11 bases left in between. Germline V gene sequence: CDR1 SGHTA, CDR2 FQGNSA. CDR3 length equals 15 residues. In nucleotides, the CDR3 is TGTGCCAGCAGTTCGCCGACTACTGGGGCCAACGTCCTGACTTTC. Its protein product is CASSSPTTGANVLTF. Combining the CDR3 with reference TRBV7-2 and TRBJ2-6 gives the whole variable domain GAGVSQSPSNKVTEKGKDVELRCDPISGHTALYWYRQSLGQGLEFLIYFQGNSAPDKSGLPSDRFSAERTGGSVSTLTIQRTQQEDSAVYLCASSSPTTGANVLTFGAGSRLTVL.

This clonotype was seen many times. The genes are TRBV20-1 and TRBJ2-4, with D unresolved. This CDR3 has 15 amino acids. V shed 1 base and J shed 4 bases, with 14 bases lying between them. Germline CDR1 reads DFQATT; CDR2 reads SNEGSKA (reference sequence). CDR3 in amino acids: CSARVLRTAKNIQYF. The CDR3 bases are TGCAGTGCTAGAGTATTACGGACGGCAAAAAACATTCAGTACTTC.

This clonotype has ten or more counts. CDR3 coding DNA: TGCGCCACCGCGGATGGCAATGAGCAGTTCTTC. Translating it yields CATADGNEQFF. The chain has TRBV4-1 and TRBJ2-1; no reliable D call. This CDR3 is built from 11 residues. V dropped 10 bases and J dropped 6 bases, with 10 bases sitting between them. In germline, CDR1 is MGHRA, CDR2 YSYEKL.

This clonotype was seen more than once but under ten times. The chain links TRBV5-6 to TRBJ2-7; D gene uncertain. This CDR3 region has 12 residues. CDR1 SGHDT and CDR2 YYEEEE come from the germline V gene. Trimming pared 0 bases from V and 10 bases from J, leaving 11 bases between. For the CDR3, the DNA is TGTGCCAGCAGCTTGGCCTTGGGTCCCCAGTACGTC. Protein product: CASSLALGPQYV.

This sequence joins TRBV14 and TRBJ2-7, with 7 positions matching TRBD2. Germline CDR1 is SGHDN and CDR2 is FVKESK. The CDR3 consists of 13 residues. The J segment lost 1 base and the V segment lost 4 bases, leaving 1 base of the junction unmatched. As DNA, the CDR3 is TGTGCCAGCAGCCGGGGGGGGTCCTACGAGCAGTACGTC. Protein: CASSRGGSYEQYV.

This clonotype was seen more than once but under ten times. The gene calls are TRBV7-3 and TRBJ2-1; 7 bases agree with TRBD2. The junction had 6 bases not matched to a gene; V was cut back by 3 bases and J by 4 bases. The CDR3 runs to 15 residues. Germline CDR1 reads SGHTA; CDR2 reads FQGTGA. CDR3 loop: CASSFSGGRYNEQFF. The CDR3 DNA reads TGTGCCAGCAGCTTTTCCGGGGGGAGGTACAATGAGCAGTTCTTC.

This clonotype was recorded a few times. Here the CDR3 reads CASSSPKRGPYNEQFF. DNA for the CDR3: TGTGCCAGCAGCTCTCCTAAGCGGGGGCCTTACAATGAGCAGTTCTTC. The chain combines TRBV6-2 or TRBV6-3 with TRBJ2-1, with 8 nucleotides matching TRBD2. The CDR3 covers 16 residues. J lost 4 bases, V lost 6 bases, and 11 bases had no gene match. Germline loops: CDR1 MNHEY, CDR2 SVGEGT.

This clonotype came up once. The V gene is TRBV6-5, the J gene TRBJ1-4; 9 bases are a match to TRBD1. V lost 5 bases, J lost 7 bases, and 5 bases stayed unmatched. The CDR3 is made up of 14 amino acids. The germline V gene encodes CDR1 MNHEY and CDR2 SVGAGI. The CDR3 region is CASSKQGAGEKLFF. CDR3 bases: TGTGCCAGCAGTAAACAGGGGGCCGGTGAAAAACTGTTTTTT.

V usage is TRBV21-1 and J usage is TRBJ2-7. TRBV21-1 is assigned pseudogene status. The CDR3 covers 13 residues. CDR3 sequence reads: CASSTGGSGEQYV. The CDR3 coding sequence is TGTGCCAGCTCTACCGGAGGCTCCGGCGAGCAGTACGTC.

CDR3 amino acids: CASSQGLAAYNEQFF. CDR3 nucleotide sequence: TGTGCCAGCAGCCAAGGTCTAGCGGCCTACAATGAGCAGTTCTTC. The genes are TRBV3-1 and TRBJ2-1; 7 bases align to TRBD2. Germline V gene data show CDR1 as LGHDT and CDR2 as YNNKEL (reference sequence). The CDR3 extends over 15 amino acids. V lost 1 base, J lost 2 bases, and 2 bases stayed unmatched.

This clonotype has more than one count but fewer than ten. The chain couples TRBV4-1 to TRBJ2-6; D is possibly TRBD2 (6 bases). The CDR3 runs 18 residues. Germline CDR1 MGHRA, CDR2 YSYEKL. V was cut by 3 bases and J by 0 bases, with 15 bases left in between. The CDR3, as DNA: TGCGCCAGCAGCCACGGACTACTAGAATACTCTGGGGCCAACGTCCTGACTTTC. Its protein is CASSHGLLEYSGANVLTF.

V is TRBV6-1 and J is TRBJ1-4; D unresolved. Trimming took off 4 bases at V and 0 bases at J, with 9 bases between the two ends. CDR3 length: 15 residues. CDR1 and CDR2 (germline): MNHNS, SASEGT. CDR3 sequence: CASSGEVATNEKLFF. CDR3 DNA: TGTGCCAGCAGTGGTGAAGTCGCAACTAATGAAAAACTGTTTTTT.

This clonotype was counted between two and nine times. The chain employs TRBV7-3 and TRBJ2-3; TRBD2 matches 7 bases. The CDR3 loop spans 16 amino acids. CDR1 and CDR2 from the germline V gene are SGHTA and FQGTGA. Unmatched junction bases numbered 11, after V lost 4 bases and J lost 4 bases. CDR3 nucleotide sequence: TGTGCCAGCAGCTCCGATTTGGGGGGGTTTGCAGATACGCAGTATTTT. Protein sequence: CASSSDLGGFADTQYF. The full variable domain, its missing parts supplied by reference TRBV7-3 and TRBJ2-3, is GAGVSQTPSNKVTEKGKYVELRCDPISGHTALYWYRQSLGQGPEFLIYFQGTGAADDSGLPNDRFFAVRPEGSVSTLKIQRTERGDSAVYLCASSSDLGGFADTQYFGPGTRLTVL.

J is TRBJ1-1 and V is TRBV4-1, with D perhaps matching TRBD1 (5 bases). The V and J ends lost 1 base and 11 bases respectively, with 11 bases between them. Germline V gene sequence: CDR1 MGHRA, CDR2 YSYEKL. The CDR3 has 12 amino acids. CDR3 nucleotide sequence: TGCGCCAGCAGCCAAGGGGGGGGTGGGGCTTTCTTT. Translation: CASSQGGGGAFF.

This clonotype was counted a few times. The V gene is TRBV11-2, the J gene TRBJ1-1, with D unclear. V was trimmed by 1 base and J by 0 bases, leaving 9 bases between them. CDR1 is SGHAT, CDR2 FQNNGV, per germline. CDR3 length equals 15 residues. The CDR3, as DNA: TGTGCCAGCAGCTTAGCCCACAGATTGAACACTGAAGCTTTCTTT. Its protein is CASSLAHRLNTEAFF.